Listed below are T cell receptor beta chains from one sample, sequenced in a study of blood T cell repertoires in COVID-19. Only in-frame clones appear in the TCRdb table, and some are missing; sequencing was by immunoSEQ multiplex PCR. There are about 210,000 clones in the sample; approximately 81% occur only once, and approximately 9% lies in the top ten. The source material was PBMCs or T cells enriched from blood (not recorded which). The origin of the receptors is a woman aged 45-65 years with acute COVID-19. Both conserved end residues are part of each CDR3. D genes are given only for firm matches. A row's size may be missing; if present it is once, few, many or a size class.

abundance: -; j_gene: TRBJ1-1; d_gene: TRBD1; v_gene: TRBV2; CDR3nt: TGTGCCAGCAATGGACAGGGGAACACTGAAGCTTTCTTT; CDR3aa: CASNGQGNTEAFF
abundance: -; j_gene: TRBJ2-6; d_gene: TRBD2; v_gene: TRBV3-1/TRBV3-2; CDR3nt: TGTGCCAGCAGCCACGGGAGGGGGTCTGGGGCCAACGTCCTGACTTTC; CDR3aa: CASSHGRGSGANVLTF
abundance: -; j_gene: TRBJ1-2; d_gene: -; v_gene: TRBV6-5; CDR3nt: TGTGCCAGCAGTCCTAGCCGAGCCTATGGCTACACCTTC; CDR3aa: CASSPSRAYGYTF
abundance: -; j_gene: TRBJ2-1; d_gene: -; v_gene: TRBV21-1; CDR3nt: TGTGCCAGCAGGTTTAGACTAGCGGTAGACAATGAGCAGTTCTTC; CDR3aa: CASRFRLAVDNEQFF
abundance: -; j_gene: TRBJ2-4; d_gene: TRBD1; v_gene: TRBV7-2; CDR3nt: TGTGCCAGCAGCTTACAGGGGGCCGCCAAAAACATTCAGTACTTC; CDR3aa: CASSLQGAAKNIQYF
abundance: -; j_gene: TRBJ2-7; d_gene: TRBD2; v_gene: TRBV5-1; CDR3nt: TGCGCCAGCAGCCGACTAGCGGGAGTAGGGTACGAGCAGTACTTC; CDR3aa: CASSRLAGVGYEQYF
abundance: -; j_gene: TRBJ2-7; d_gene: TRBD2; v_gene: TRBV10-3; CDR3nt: TGTGCCATACAAGCGGGGGGGAACTACGAGCAGTACTTC; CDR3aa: CAIQAGGNYEQYF
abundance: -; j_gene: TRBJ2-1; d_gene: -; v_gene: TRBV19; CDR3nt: TGTGCCAGTAGTATTTTCCGGAGCTCCTACAATGAGCAGTTCTTC; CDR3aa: CASSIFRSSYNEQFF
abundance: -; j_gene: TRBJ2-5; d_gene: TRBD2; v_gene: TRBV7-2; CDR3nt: TGTGCCAGCAGCACCCAAGCGGGGAACCAAGAGACCCAGTACTTC; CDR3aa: CASSTQAGNQETQYF
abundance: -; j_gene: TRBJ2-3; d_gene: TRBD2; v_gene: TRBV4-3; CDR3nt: TGCGCCAGCAGCCTAGGACTAGTCCGGGGAGATACGCAGTATTTT; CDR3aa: CASSLGLVRGDTQYF
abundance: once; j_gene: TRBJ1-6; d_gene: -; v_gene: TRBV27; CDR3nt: TGTGCCAGCAGAGGGAGAGGCCCGGGTCCCCTCCACTTT; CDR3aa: CASRGRGPGPLHF
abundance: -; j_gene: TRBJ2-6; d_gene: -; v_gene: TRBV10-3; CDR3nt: TGTGCCATCAGGAAGGACACTGACTCTGGGGCCAACGTCCTGACTTTC; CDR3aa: CAIRKDTDSGANVLTF
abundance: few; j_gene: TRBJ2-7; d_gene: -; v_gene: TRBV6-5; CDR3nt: TGTGCCAGCAGCTTACAGAGGAGGTACGAGCAGTACTTC; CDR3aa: CASSLQRRYEQYF
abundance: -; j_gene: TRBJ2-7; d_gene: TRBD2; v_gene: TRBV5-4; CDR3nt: TGTGCCAGCAGCTTGGCCGCGGGACTAGCCTACGAGCAGTACTTC; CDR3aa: CASSLAAGLAYEQYF
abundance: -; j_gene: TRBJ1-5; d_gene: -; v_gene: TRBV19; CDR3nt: TGTGCCAGTAGCCTATCGGGGGGGCTTGGCAATCAGCCCCAGCATTTT; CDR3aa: CASSLSGGLGNQPQHF
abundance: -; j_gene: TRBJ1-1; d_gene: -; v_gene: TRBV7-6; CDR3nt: TGTGCCAGCAGCTTAGCGTCGGCAGGCTTGAACACTGAAGCTTTCTTT; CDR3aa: CASSLASAGLNTEAFF
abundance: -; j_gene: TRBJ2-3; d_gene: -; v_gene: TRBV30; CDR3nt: TGTGCCTGGACTACAGGCAACACAGATACGCAGTATTTT; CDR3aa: CAWTTGNTDTQYF
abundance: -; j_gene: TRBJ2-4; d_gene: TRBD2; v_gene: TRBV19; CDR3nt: TGTGCCAGTAGTATGCGGGGGGCCTACCAAAACATTCAGTACTTC; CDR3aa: CASSMRGAYQNIQYF
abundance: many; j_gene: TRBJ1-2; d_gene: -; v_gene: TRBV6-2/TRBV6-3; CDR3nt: TGTGCCAGCAGTTACGAGAGTTTCTATGGCTACACCTTC; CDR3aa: CASSYESFYGYTF
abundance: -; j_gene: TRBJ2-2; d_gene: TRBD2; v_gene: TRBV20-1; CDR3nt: TGCAGTGCTAGTTATAGCGGGGGGAACACCGGGGAGCTGTTTTTT; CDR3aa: CSASYSGGNTGELFF
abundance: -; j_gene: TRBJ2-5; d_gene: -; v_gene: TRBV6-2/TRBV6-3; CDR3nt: TGTGCCAGCAGTTACTCCTTGGACAGGGCGGGAGTGGGAGAGACCCAGTACTTC; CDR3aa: CASSYSLDRAGVGETQYF
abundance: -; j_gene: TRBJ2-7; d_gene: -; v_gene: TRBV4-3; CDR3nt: TGCGCCAGCAGCCAATTTACAGGGACCCACGAGCAGTACTTC; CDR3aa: CASSQFTGTHEQYF
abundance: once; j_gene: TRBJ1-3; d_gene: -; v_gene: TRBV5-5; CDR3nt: TGTGCCAGCAGCCTACTGATGATCTCTGGAAACACCATATATTTT; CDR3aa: CASSLLMISGNTIYF
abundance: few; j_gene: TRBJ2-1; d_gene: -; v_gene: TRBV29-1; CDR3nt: TGCAGCGTTCTAGGCCCGGGTGGTAATGAGCAGTTCTTC; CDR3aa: CSVLGPGGNEQFF
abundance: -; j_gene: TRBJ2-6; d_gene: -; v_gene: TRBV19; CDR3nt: TGTGCCACCGAAACAGAACTGCCCTCTGGGGCCAACGTCCTGACTTTC; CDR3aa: CATETELPSGANVLTF
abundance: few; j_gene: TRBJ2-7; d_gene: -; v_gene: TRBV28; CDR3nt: TGTGCCAGCAGTTCAACACCGCCCGAGCAGTACTTC; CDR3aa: CASSSTPPEQYF
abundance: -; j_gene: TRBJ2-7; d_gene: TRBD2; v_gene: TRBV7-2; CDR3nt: TGTGCCAGCAGCTTAGCCGGGGGGTTCGAGCAGTACTTC; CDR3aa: CASSLAGGFEQYF
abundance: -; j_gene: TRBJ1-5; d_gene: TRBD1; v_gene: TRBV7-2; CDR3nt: TGTGCCAGCAGCCGTACAGGGGGCAATCAGCCCCAGCATTTT; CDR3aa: CASSRTGGNQPQHF
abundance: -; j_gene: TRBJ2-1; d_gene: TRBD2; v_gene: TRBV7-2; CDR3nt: TGTGCCAGCAGCTTAGTAGCGGGAGGCGGTAACAATGAGCAGTTCTTC; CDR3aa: CASSLVAGGGNNEQFF
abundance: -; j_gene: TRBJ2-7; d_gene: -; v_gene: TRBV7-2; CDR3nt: TGTGCCAGCAGATTAGGGGGAGGCTACGAGCAGTACTTC; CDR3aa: CASRLGGGYEQYF
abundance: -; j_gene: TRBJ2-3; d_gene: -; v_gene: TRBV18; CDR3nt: TGTGCCAGCTCACCTACAGAAATGGCCCACCCGAGCACAGATACGCAGTATTTT; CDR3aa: CASSPTEMAHPSTDTQYF
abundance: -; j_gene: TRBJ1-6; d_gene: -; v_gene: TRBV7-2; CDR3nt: TGTGCCAGCAGCCAGGTGGGGACTGCGACCTATAATTCACCCCTCCACTTT; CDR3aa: CASSQVGTATYNSPLHF
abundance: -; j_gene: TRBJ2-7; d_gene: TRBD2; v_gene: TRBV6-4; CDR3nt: TGTGCCAGCACCAAGAAGACTAGCGGGAGGGGAGGAGGCTCCTACGAGCAGTACTTC; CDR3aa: CASTKKTSGRGGGSYEQYF
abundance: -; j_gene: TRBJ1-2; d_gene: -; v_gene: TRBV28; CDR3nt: TGTGCCAGCAGTTTTGCCGGGGCAGGGGCGGTCTTCTATGGCTACACCTTC; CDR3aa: CASSFAGAGAVFYGYTF